The 18 T cell receptor beta chains below were found in one sample sequenced in a study of blood T cell repertoires in COVID-19. Generated by immunoSEQ multiplex PCR, the TCRdb table keeps only in-frame clones and is missing some. The sample contains 250,000 to 400,000 clones, around 88% of which appear only once. The sample consisted of peripheral blood. Receptor source: a woman in her thirties with COVID-19, enrolled during active disease.

This chain connects TRBV27 to TRBJ1-1; tentative D call: TRBD1 (6 bases). Between the trimmed V and J ends, which lost 4 bases and 5 bases, there was a span of 8 bases. The CDR3 is 12 residues long. Germline V lookup: CDR1 MNHEY, CDR2 SMNVEV (reference sequence). CDR3 coding DNA: TGTGCCAGCAGTTCCACAGGGACTGAAGCTTTCTTT. The encoded protein is CASSSTGTEAFF.

The sample holds a few counts of this clone. The V call is TRBV18, the J call TRBJ1-2; 7 nucleotides match TRBD1. The CDR3 has 16 residues. The J segment lost 5 bases and the V segment lost 2 bases, leaving 11 bases of the junction unmatched. Per the germline V gene, CDR1 is KGHSH and CDR2 is LQKENI. CDR3 bases: TGTGCCAGCTCACCAACGCGACAGGGCCAAAGGTATGGCTACACCTTC. Translating it yields CASSPTRQGQRYGYTF. The variable domain in full, completed from reference TRBV18 and TRBJ1-2, reads NAGVMQNPRHLVRRRGQEARLRCSPMKGHSHVYWYRQLPEEGLKFMVYLQKENIIDESGMPKERFSAEFPKEGPSILRIQQVVRGDSAAYFCASSPTRQGQRYGYTFGSGTRLTVV.

This clone was picked up one time. This chain uses TRBV12-3 or TRBV12-4 with TRBJ1-1; D ambiguous. The CDR3 contains 13 residues. V was trimmed by 3 bases and J by 4 bases, leaving 9 bases between them. CDR3: CASSFMGSTEAFF. The CDR3 DNA is TGTGCCAGCAGTTTTATGGGGAGCACTGAAGCTTTCTTT.

Worth noting for this clone: This sample also contains other DNA sequences that code for the same CDR3. This sequence joins TRBV10-2 and TRBJ2-7; the match to TRBD1 covers 7 bases. Germline V gives CDR1 WSHSY, CDR2 SAAADI. The CDR3 runs 16 residues. V gave up 7 bases and J gave up 3 bases; unmatched junction bases: 15. CDR3 DNA: TGCGCCAGCAATCCTGTCGGGGCAGGGGGAATCTACGAGCAGTACGTC. Translated: CASNPVGAGGIYEQYV.

This chain connects TRBV11-2 to TRBJ2-5, with TRBD2 matching over 12 bases. After removal of 5 bases from V and 3 bases from J, the junction contained 1 base not matched to a gene. The germline gives CDR1 SGHAT, CDR2 FQNNGV. This CDR3 spans 14 amino acids. CDR3 sequence reads: CASSRLAGEETQYF. CDR3 nucleotide sequence: TGTGCCAGCAGCCGACTAGCGGGGGAAGAGACCCAGTACTTC.

The rearrangement joins TRBV13 to TRBJ1-2; D is perhaps TRBD1 (6 bases). V shed 1 base and J shed 10 bases, with 13 bases lying between them. This CDR3 comprises 13 residues. CDR1 and CDR2 (germline): PRHDT, FYEKMQ (reference sequence). In DNA, the CDR3 is TGTGCCAGCAGCTTAGTATCAGGGGCTGTCTACACCTTC. Its protein product is CASSLVSGAVYTF.

This clone occurred once. V is TRBV12-5 and J is TRBJ2-2; D is possibly TRBD1 (5 bases). This CDR3 is built from 17 residues. Germline lookup yields CDR1 LGHNT and CDR2 FRNRAP. The V end lost 0 bases, the J end lost 2 bases, and 13 bases lay between the germline ends. The DNA of the CDR3 is TGTGCTAGTGGTTTGGTTCCAGGGCTCCCCAACACCGGGGAGCTGTTTTTT. Its translation: CASGLVPGLPNTGELFF.

The chain joins TRBV19 to TRBJ1-5, with D possibly being TRBD1 (5 bases). The CDR3 has 17 residues. Germline V CDR1 and CDR2: LNHDA, SQIVND (reference sequence). V was cut by 5 bases and J by 7 bases, with 24 bases left in between. The CDR3 region is CASSLWVYSLTGQPQHF. The CDR3 DNA is TGTGCCAGTAGTCTCTGGGTCTACTCATTAACAGGACAGCCCCAGCATTTT.

V is TRBV2 and J is TRBJ1-1; D may be TRBD1 (6 bases). This CDR3 has 13 amino acids. V lost 7 bases and J 1 base, leaving 10 bases between the germline ends. Looked up from germline, CDR1 is SNHLY and CDR2 is FYNNEI. The CDR3 coding sequence is TGTGCCAGCACTTTACAGGGGAACACTGAAGCTTTCTTT. Protein product: CASTLQGNTEAFF.

The V gene is TRBV7-2, the J gene TRBJ2-6, with 8 bases fitting TRBD1. This CDR3 spans 15 amino acids. Germline lookup yields CDR1 SGHTA and CDR2 FQGNSA. V shed 5 bases, J shed 5 bases, and the junction held 5 bases outside the gene matches. CDR3 in amino acids: CASSPDRGWANVLTF. DNA of the CDR3: TGTGCCAGCAGCCCAGACAGGGGTTGGGCCAACGTCCTGACTTTC.

Ten or more counts support this clone. V and J are TRBV6-4 and TRBJ2-3; D may be TRBD2 (6 bases). Trimming removed 7 bases from V and 4 bases from J, with 18 bases in between. The CDR3 covers 15 residues. The germline gives CDR1 MRHNA, CDR2 SNTAGT. The CDR3 bases are TGTGCCAGCACCCCGGACGGAGGGGCCGCAGATACGCAGTATTTT. Amino acid sequence: CASTPDGGAADTQYF.

CDR3 coding DNA: TGTGCCAGCTCGCCGGCCGGGTCTTACACTGAAGCTTTCTTT. Protein product: CASSPAGSYTEAFF. The V and J genes are TRBV18 and TRBJ1-1, with D hard to call. V lost 6 bases and J 3 bases, leaving 14 bases between the germline ends. Germline lookup yields CDR1 KGHSH and CDR2 LQKENI. CDR3 size: 14 residues.

This clone has a single count. This sample includes further DNA sequences coding for the same CDR3. The V call is TRBV2, the J call TRBJ2-7, with a weak D call TRBD1 (6 bases). The CDR3 is 15 amino acids. V shed 6 bases and J shed 3 bases, with 18 bases lying between them. Germline V gene data show CDR1 as SNHLY and CDR2 as FYNNEI. CDR3 loop: CASSSSRPDSYEQYV. CDR3 DNA sequence: TGTGCCAGCAGCTCTTCTCGACCGGACAGCTACGAGCAGTACGTC.

V and J are TRBV2 and TRBJ2-2; 9 nucleotides agree with TRBD2. V gave up 2 bases and J gave up 1 base; unmatched junction bases: 2. The V gene's germline CDR1 is SNHLY and CDR2 FYNNEI. CDR3 length: 16 residues. CDR3 region: CASSEWRGGNTGELFF. CDR3 bases: TGTGCCAGCAGTGAATGGCGGGGGGGGAACACCGGGGAGCTGTTTTTT.

J is TRBJ2-2 and V is TRBV7-9, with 7 bases fitting TRBD1. Germline-derived CDR1 and CDR2 are SEHNR and FQNEAQ (reference sequence). V was clipped by 3 bases and J by 0 bases; unmatched bases: 4. The CDR3 is 16 amino acids. The CDR3 region has the DNA TGTGCCAGCAGCTTCCGGGACAGAGCGAACACCGGGGAGCTGTTTTTT. It specifies CASSFRDRANTGELFF.

V and J are TRBV5-1 and TRBJ2-5; possibly TRBD2 for D (6 bases). This CDR3 has 15 amino acids. Per germline, CDR1 SGHRS and CDR2 YFSETQ. V lost 3 bases, J lost 0 bases, and 12 bases lay in between. The CDR3 here is CASSSGTLYQETQYF. The CDR3 nucleotides read TGCGCCAGCAGCTCCGGGACTTTGTACCAAGAGACCCAGTACTTC.

The chain uses TRBV5-1 and TRBJ2-1; 8 positions agree with TRBD2. This CDR3 is built from 15 residues. V was pared by 4 bases and J by 8 bases, with 11 bases of the junction left unmatched. CDR1 and CDR2 (germline): SGHRS, YFSETQ. Written as DNA, the CDR3 is TGCGCCAGCAGCCTAATACGCGGGGGGATCGATGAGCAGTTCTTC. This encodes CASSLIRGGIDEQFF.

The CDR3 is CASSPDKGTGNSPLHF. The DNA for the CDR3 is TGTGCCAGCAGCCCGGACAAAGGGACAGGGAATTCACCCCTCCACTTT. The chain recombines TRBV7-2 with TRBJ1-6, with 9 bases fitting TRBD1. V lost 5 bases to trimming and J lost 7 bases; unmatched junction nucleotides: 9. Germline CDR1 reads SGHTA; CDR2 reads FQGNSA. This CDR3 has 16 amino acids.